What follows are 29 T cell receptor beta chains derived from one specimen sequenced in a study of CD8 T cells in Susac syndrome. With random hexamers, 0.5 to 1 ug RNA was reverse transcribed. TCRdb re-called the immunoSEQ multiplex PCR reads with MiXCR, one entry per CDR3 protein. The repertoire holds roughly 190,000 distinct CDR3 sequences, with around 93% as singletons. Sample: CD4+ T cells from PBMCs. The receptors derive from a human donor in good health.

CDR3: CSVEEDQVVSYNEQFF. DNA of the CDR3: TGCAGCGTTGAAGAGGATCAAGTAGTCTCCTACAATGAGCAGTTCTTC. The rearrangement links TRBV29-1 to TRBJ2-1; D is uncertain. Trimming stripped 0 bases from V and 0 bases from J, with 12 bases between. CDR3 length: 16 residues. The germline gives CDR1 SQVTM, CDR2 ANQGSEA.

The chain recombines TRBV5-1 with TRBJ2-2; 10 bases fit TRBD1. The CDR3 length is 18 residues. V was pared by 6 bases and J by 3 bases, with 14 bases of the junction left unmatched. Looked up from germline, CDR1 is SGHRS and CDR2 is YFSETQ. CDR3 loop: CASISGQGFFSDTGELFF. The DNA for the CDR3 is TGCGCCAGCATATCGGGACAGGGGTTCTTCTCGGACACCGGGGAGCTGTTTTTT. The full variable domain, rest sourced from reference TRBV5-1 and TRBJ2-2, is KAGVTQTPRYLIKTRGQQVTLSCSPISGHRSVSWYQQTPGQGLQFLFEYFSETQRNKGNFPGRFSGRQFSNSRSEMNVSTLELGDSALYLCASISGQGFFSDTGELFFGEGSRLTVL.

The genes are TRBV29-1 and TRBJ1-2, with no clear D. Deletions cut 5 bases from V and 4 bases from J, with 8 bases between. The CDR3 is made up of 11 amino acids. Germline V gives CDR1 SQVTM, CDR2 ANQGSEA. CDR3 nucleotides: TGCAGCGTTCCCTGGGGCTATGGCTACACCTTC. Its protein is CSVPWGYGYTF.

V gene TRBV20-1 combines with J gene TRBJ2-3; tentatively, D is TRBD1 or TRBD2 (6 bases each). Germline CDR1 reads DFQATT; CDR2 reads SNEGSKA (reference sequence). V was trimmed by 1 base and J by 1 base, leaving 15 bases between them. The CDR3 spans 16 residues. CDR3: CSARGSRRGGTDTQYF. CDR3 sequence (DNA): TGCAGTGCTAGAGGGAGTAGGAGGGGGGGCACAGATACGCAGTATTTT.

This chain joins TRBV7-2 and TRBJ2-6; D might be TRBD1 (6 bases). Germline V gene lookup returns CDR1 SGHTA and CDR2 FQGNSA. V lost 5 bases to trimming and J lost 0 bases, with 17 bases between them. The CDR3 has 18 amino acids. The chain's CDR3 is CASSAGQTLLSGANVLTF. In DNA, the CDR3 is TGTGCCAGCAGCGCCGGACAGACCTTACTCTCTGGGGCCAACGTCCTGACTTTC.

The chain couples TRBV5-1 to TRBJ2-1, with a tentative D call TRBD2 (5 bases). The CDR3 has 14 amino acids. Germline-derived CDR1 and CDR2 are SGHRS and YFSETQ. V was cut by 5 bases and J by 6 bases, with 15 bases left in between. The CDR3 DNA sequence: TGCGCCAGCAGAAGTATAGGACTCATCAATGAGCAGTTCTTC. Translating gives CASRSIGLINEQFF. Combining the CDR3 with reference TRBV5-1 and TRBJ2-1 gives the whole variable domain KAGVTQTPRYLIKTRGQQVTLSCSPISGHRSVSWYQQTPGQGLQFLFEYFSETQRNKGNFPGRFSGRQFSNSRSEMNVSTLELGDSALYLCASRSIGLINEQFFGPGTRLTVL.

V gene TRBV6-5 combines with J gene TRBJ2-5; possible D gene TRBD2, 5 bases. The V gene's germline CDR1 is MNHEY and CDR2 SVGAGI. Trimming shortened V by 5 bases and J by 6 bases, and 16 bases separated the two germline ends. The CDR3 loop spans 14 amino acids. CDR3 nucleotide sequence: TGTGCCAGCAGTCTCCGAGGGCCGCAGAAGACCCAGTACTTC. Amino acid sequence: CASSLRGPQKTQYF.

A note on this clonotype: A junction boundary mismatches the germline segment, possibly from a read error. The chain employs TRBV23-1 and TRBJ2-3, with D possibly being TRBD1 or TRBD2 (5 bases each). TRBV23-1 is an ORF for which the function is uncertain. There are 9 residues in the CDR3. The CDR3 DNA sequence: TGCGCCAACGGGACGGGATCGGATTTT. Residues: CANGTGSDF.

The CDR3 DNA is TGTGCCAGCAGCATGATCGGGGGACGTACGTACTTC. It codes for CASSMIGGRTYF. This chain uses TRBV28 with TRBJ2-5; possibly TRBD2 for D (6 bases). Germline-derived CDR1 and CDR2 are MDHEN and SYDVKM. The V and J ends lost 6 bases and 13 bases respectively, with 18 bases between them. The CDR3 has 12 residues.

The CDR3 sequence is CASSSATGAWNQPQHF. In nucleotides, the CDR3 is TGTGCCAGTAGTAGCGCGACAGGGGCCTGGAATCAGCCCCAGCATTTT. The chain couples TRBV19 to TRBJ1-5; 8 bases match TRBD1. Germline values: CDR1 LNHDA, CDR2 SQIVND (reference sequence). The CDR3 is 16 amino acids. The J segment lost 4 bases and the V segment lost 4 bases, leaving 9 bases of the junction unmatched.

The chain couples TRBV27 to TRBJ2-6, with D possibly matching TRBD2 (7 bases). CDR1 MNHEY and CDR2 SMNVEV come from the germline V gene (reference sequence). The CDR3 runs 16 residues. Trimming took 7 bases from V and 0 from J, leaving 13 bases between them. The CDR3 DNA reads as TGTGCCAGCAAAGGGGGGGGTTACTCTGGGGCCAACGTCCTGACTTTC. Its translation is CASKGGGYSGANVLTF. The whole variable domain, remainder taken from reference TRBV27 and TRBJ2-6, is EAQVTQNPRYLITVTGKKLTVTCSQNMNHEYMSWYRQDPGLGLRQIYYSMNVEVTDKGDVPEGYKVSRKEKRNFPLILESPSPNQTSLYFCASKGGGYSGANVLTFGAGSRLTVL.

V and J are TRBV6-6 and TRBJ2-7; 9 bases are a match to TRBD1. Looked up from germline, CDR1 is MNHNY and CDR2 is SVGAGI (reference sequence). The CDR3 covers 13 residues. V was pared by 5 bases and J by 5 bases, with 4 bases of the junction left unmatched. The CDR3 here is CASSRRQGDEQYV. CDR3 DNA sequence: TGTGCCAGCAGTCGGCGACAGGGGGACGAGCAGTACGTC.

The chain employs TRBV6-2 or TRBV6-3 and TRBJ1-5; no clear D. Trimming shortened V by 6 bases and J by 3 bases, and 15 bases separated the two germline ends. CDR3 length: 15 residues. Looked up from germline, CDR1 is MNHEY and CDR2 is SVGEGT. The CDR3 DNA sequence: TGTGCCAGCAGAGCTTTGGACGGAATCAATCAGCCCCAGCATTTT. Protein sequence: CASRALDGINQPQHF.

This CDR3 reads CASSTDRGVYGNTIYF. Written as DNA, the CDR3 is TGTGCCAGCAGTACCGACAGGGGGGTATATGGAAACACCATATATTTT. V gene TRBV28 combines with J gene TRBJ1-3, with 9 positions matching TRBD1. Germline V lookup: CDR1 MDHEN, CDR2 SYDVKM. This CDR3 comprises 16 residues. J gave up 3 bases and V 5 bases, and 8 bases lay outside the gene matches.

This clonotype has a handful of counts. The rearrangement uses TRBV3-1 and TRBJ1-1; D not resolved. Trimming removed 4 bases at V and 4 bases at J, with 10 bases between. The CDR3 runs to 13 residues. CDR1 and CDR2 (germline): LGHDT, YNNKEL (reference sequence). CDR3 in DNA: TGTGCCAGCAGCCTCCTCCGGGGCACTGAAGCTTTCTTT. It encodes CASSLLRGTEAFF.

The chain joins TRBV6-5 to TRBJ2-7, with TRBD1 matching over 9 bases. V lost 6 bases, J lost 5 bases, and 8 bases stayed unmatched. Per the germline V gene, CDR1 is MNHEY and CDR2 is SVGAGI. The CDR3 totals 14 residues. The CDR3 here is CASSLGTGYNEQYF. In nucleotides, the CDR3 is TGTGCCAGCAGCCTCGGGACAGGGTACAACGAGCAGTACTTC.

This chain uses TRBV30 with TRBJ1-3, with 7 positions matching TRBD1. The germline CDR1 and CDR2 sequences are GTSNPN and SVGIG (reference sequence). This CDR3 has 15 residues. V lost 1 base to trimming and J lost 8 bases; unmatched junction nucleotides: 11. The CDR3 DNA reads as TGTGCCTGGAGTGCGGGAAGGGGGCAGATCTACACCATATATTTT. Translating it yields CAWSAGRGQIYTIYF.

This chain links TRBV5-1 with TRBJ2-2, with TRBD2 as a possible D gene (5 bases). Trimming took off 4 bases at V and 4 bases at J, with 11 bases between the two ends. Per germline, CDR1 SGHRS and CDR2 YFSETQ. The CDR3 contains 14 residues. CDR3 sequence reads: CASSEMAGTGELFF. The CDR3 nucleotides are TGCGCCAGCAGCGAGATGGCGGGCACCGGGGAGCTGTTTTTT.

The CDR3 reads CASSYSKVGANYGYTF. In DNA form, the CDR3 reads TGTGCCAGCAGTTACTCGAAGGTGGGGGCCAACTATGGCTACACCTTC. J is TRBJ1-2 and V is TRBV6-6; perhaps TRBD1 as D (6 bases). The CDR3 has 16 amino acids. Trimming left V 0 bases short and J 2 bases short, with 13 bases between. The germline V gene encodes CDR1 MNHNY and CDR2 SVGAGI (reference sequence).

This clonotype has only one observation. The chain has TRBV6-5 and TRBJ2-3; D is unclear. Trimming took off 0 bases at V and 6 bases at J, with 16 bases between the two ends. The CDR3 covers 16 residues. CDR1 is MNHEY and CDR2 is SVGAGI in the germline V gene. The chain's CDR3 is CASSYSRELKADTQYF. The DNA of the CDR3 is TGTGCCAGCAGTTACTCGAGAGAGTTGAAAGCGGATACGCAGTATTTT.

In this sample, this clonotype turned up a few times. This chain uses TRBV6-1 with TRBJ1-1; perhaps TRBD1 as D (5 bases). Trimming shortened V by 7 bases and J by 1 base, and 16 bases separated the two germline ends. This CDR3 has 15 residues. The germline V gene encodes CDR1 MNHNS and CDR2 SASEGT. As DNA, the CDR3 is TGTGCCAGCACTTGGTGGGGGGACTGGAACACTGAAGCTTTCTTT. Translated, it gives CASTWWGDWNTEAFF.

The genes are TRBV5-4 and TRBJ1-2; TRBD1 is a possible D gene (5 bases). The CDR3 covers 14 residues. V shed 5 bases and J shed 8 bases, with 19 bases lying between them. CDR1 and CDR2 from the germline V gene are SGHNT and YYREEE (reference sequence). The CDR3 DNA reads TGTGCCAGCAGTCATAACCGGGACCTCGGAGGCTACACCTTC. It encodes CASSHNRDLGGYTF.

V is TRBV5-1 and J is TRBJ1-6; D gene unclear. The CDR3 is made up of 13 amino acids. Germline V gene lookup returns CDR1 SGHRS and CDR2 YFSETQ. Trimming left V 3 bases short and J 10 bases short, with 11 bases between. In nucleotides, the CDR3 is TGCGCCAGCAGCTCCCCGGGTGAATCACCCCTCCACTTT. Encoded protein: CASSSPGESPLHF.

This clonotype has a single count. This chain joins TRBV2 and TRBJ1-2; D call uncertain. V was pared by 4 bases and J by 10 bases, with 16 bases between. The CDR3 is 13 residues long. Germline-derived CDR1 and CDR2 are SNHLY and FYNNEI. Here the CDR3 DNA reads TGTGCCAGCAGTGGAGGCAGCCCCATGGTCTACACCTTC. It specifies CASSGGSPMVYTF.

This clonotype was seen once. For the CDR3, the DNA is TGCGCCAGCAGGGGACAGGTCGCGAACACTGAAGCTTTCTTT. Its protein is CASRGQVANTEAFF. The J gene is TRBJ1-1, the V gene TRBV5-1, with 8 bases fitting TRBD1. Germline V gene sequence: CDR1 SGHRS, CDR2 YFSETQ. Trimming cost V 5 bases and J 1 base; bases outside gene matches: 4. This CDR3 comprises 14 residues.

The CDR3 is CASTGARRTDTQYF. CDR3 bases: TGTGCCAGCACGGGTGCGAGGCGCACAGATACGCAGTATTTT. V usage is TRBV2 and J usage is TRBJ2-3; D unclear. Germline V gene sequence: CDR1 SNHLY, CDR2 FYNNEI. Trimming pared 7 bases from V and 1 base from J, leaving 12 bases between. This CDR3 contains 14 residues.

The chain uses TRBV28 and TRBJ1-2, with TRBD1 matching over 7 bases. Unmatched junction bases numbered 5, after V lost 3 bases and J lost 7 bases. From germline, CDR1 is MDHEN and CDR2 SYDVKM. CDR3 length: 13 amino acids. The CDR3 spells CASSFYRGRGYTF. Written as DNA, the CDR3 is TGTGCCAGCAGTTTTTACAGGGGACGTGGCTACACCTTC.

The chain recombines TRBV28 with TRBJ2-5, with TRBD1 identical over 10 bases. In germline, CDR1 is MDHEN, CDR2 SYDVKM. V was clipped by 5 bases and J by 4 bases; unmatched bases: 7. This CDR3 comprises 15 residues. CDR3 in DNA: TGTGCCAGCAGTGGACAGGGGGGGGTGGTAGAGACCCAGTACTTC. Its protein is CASSGQGGVVETQYF.

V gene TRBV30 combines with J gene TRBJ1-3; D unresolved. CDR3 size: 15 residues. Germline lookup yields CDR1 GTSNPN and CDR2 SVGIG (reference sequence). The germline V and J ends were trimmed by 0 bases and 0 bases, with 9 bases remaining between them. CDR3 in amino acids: CAWSVAFFSGNTIYF. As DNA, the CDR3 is TGTGCCTGGAGTGTAGCGTTCTTCTCTGGAAACACCATATATTTT.